This T cell receptor (beta chain) was recorded in a study of human T cells and chemical hapten exposure. Background on the study: The variation in per-sample TCR yields arose mainly from small differences in pooled library volumes.

This clonotype was counted at least ten times. Its antigen is as yet unknown. The library attached unique molecular identifiers to individual cDNA molecules. Under the authors' procedure: Counts of TCRs in each sample centred on a median of about 95,000 and extended from approximately 21,000 to 630,000. Each CDR3 protein gets one entry after TCRdb re-called the RACE reads with MiXCR. These V and J calls originate from TCRdb's pipeline instead of the authors' own analysis. The sample has tens of thousands of distinct CDR3 sequences; over 8% are singletons. This sample's time point: healthy volunteer bleed at 2 weeks. Unfractionated whole blood yielded total RNA. Study-wide findings and caveats: No alteration of TCRs above 1 in 1000 frequency was seen with DPC sensitization.

The germline V gene encodes CDR1 DFQATT and CDR2 SNEGSKA (reference sequence). After removal of 6 bases from V and 5 bases from J, the junction contained 7 bases not matched to a gene. This CDR3 spans 13 amino acids. The chain combines TRBV20-1 with TRBJ1-1; 9 bases are shared with TRBD1. Specimen: whole blood. The receptor comes from a female donor in good health. Some clones in this sample may be carry-over from other donors' samples. DNA of the CDR3: TGCAGTGCCCCCGGACAGGGGTGGACTGAAGCTTTCTTT. This encodes CSAPGQGWTEAFF.